Following are 14 T cell receptor beta chains from one sample sequenced in a study of T cell responses to AZD1222 COVID-19 vaccine. The assay was immunoSEQ multiplex PCR, and TCRdb's table has in-frame clones only and misses some. The table has approximately 110,000 clones, roughly 90% seen once. The sequences come from peripheral blood, collected on day 0 of AZD1222 vaccination. All receptors come from an adult in good health.

V usage is TRBV5-1 and J usage is TRBJ1-4; no clear D. Per germline, CDR1 SGHRS and CDR2 YFSETQ. Deletions cut 4 bases from V and 3 bases from J, with 10 bases between. This CDR3 is 14 amino acids long. The CDR3 is CASSGTLANEKLFF. The CDR3 bases are TGCGCCAGCAGCGGTACACTGGCTAATGAAAAACTGTTTTTT.

The rearrangement joins TRBV7-9 to TRBJ2-3, with 11 bases fitting TRBD2. Germline V CDR1 and CDR2: SEHNR, FQNEAQ (reference sequence). V trimming: 5 bases; J trimming: 1 base; junction bases outside the gene matches: 11. The CDR3 sequence is 18 residues long. In DNA form, the CDR3 reads TGTGCCAGCAGCCCCAGCATAGCGGGAGGGCCAGGCACAGATACGCAGTATTTT. Protein sequence: CASSPSIAGGPGTDTQYF.

V usage is TRBV7-3 and J usage is TRBJ1-6; D remains ambiguous. The CDR3 runs to 13 residues. Trimming left V 5 bases short and J 8 bases short, with 10 bases between. Germline lookup yields CDR1 SGHTA and CDR2 FQGTGA. CDR3 loop: CASSQRDDSPLHF. The CDR3 nucleotides are TGTGCCAGCAGCCAGCGGGATGATTCACCCCTCCACTTT.

The J gene is TRBJ1-2, the V gene TRBV7-2; D is unresolved. V gave up 3 bases and J gave up 9 bases, with 23 bases separating them. CDR1 and CDR2 (germline): SGHTA, FQGNSA. This CDR3 region has 16 residues. The CDR3 protein is CASSFGGPQIDSSYTF. CDR3 nucleotides: TGTGCCAGCAGCTTCGGCGGGCCCCAGATAGATAGTAGCTACACCTTC.

A note on this clone: At the DNA level, this CDR3 is encoded by other sequences in the same sample as well. The chain links TRBV30 to TRBJ1-4; no clear D. Germline V CDR1 and CDR2: GTSNPN, SVGIG (reference sequence). This CDR3 region has 11 residues. Trimming left V 0 bases short and J 7 bases short, with 3 bases between. The CDR3, as DNA: TGTGCCTGGAGTGTAGGTGAAAAACTGTTTTTT. Protein: CAWSVGEKLFF.

The rearrangement uses TRBV30 and TRBJ1-1; D unclear. CDR1 is GTSNPN and CDR2 is SVGIG in the germline V gene (reference sequence). The V end was cut by 0 bases, the J end by 0 bases, with 5 bases between. There are 13 residues in the CDR3. The CDR3 nucleotides read TGTGCCTGGAGTGTAGGCCTGAACACTGAAGCTTTCTTT. Amino acid sequence: CAWSVGLNTEAFF. Full variable domain (remainder filled in from reference TRBV30 and TRBJ1-1): SQTIHQWPATLVQPVGSPLSLECTVEGTSNPNLYWYRQAAGRGLQLLFYSVGIGQISSEVPQNLSASRPQDRQFILSSKKLLLSDSGFYLCAWSVGLNTEAFFGQGTRLTVV.

The chain joins TRBV6-1 to TRBJ2-2; tentative D call: TRBD2 (7 bases). V shed 1 base and J shed 5 bases, with 23 bases lying between them. CDR3 length equals 19 residues. Per germline, CDR1 MNHNS and CDR2 SASEGT. This CDR3 is CASSEGPGVVGGRTGELFF. The CDR3 DNA is TGTGCCAGCAGTGAAGGCCCAGGGGTAGTCGGGGGGCGGACCGGGGAGCTGTTTTTT.

The rearrangement links TRBV13 to TRBJ2-1; D tentatively reads TRBD1 or TRBD2 (6 bases each). This CDR3 comprises 14 residues. Germline V gene sequence: CDR1 PRHDT, CDR2 FYEKMQ (reference sequence). V was pared by 3 bases and J by 4 bases, with 10 bases between. The DNA of the CDR3 is TGTGCCAGCAGCTTTTGGGGGGCATACAATGAGCAGTTCTTC. Translating gives CASSFWGAYNEQFF. Together with reference TRBV13 and TRBJ2-1, the CDR3 gives the full variable domain: AAGVIQSPRHLIKEKRETATLKCYPIPRHDTVYWYQQGPGQDPQFLISFYEKMQSDKGSIPDRFSAQQFSDYHSELNMSSLELGDSALYFCASSFWGAYNEQFFGPGTRLTVL.

The chain has TRBV11-2 and TRBJ1-2, with 8 bases fitting TRBD1. This CDR3 comprises 14 residues. From germline, CDR1 is SGHAT and CDR2 FQNNGV. The V and J ends lost 5 bases and 7 bases, in that order; junction bases with no gene match: 9. CDR3 nucleotide sequence: TGTGCCAGCAGCCACAGACAGGGGTCGGGTGGCTACACCTTC. Protein: CASSHRQGSGGYTF.

J is TRBJ2-1 and V is TRBV4-3; the match to TRBD2 covers 13 bases. The V segment lost 0 bases and the J segment 0 bases; nucleotides outside the gene matches: 5. Germline V CDR1 and CDR2: LGHNA, YSLEER. This CDR3 is built from 19 residues. The CDR3 DNA reads TGCGCCAGCAGCCAAGAAAGGACTAGCGGGGGAGGCTCCTACAATGAGCAGTTCTTC. Amino acid sequence: CASSQERTSGGGSYNEQFF.

J is TRBJ2-2 and V is TRBV5-1, with 8 bases aligning to TRBD2. The germline V gene has CDR1 SGHRS and CDR2 YFSETQ. This CDR3 is 16 amino acids long. The trim removed 1 base at V and 0 bases at J, leaving 2 bases unmatched. CDR3 residues: CASSLQLAANTGELFF. CDR3 bases: TGCGCCAGCAGCTTGCAACTAGCGGCGAACACCGGGGAGCTGTTTTTT.

The rearrangement joins TRBV7-3 to TRBJ2-3, with D unresolved. In germline, CDR1 is SGHTA, CDR2 FQGTGA. The germline V and J ends were trimmed by 3 bases and 0 bases, with 7 bases remaining between them. This CDR3 is 14 amino acids long. The CDR3 loop is CASSFGQSTDTQYF. The CDR3 DNA reads as TGTGCCAGCAGCTTTGGTCAGAGCACAGATACGCAGTATTTT.

This clone was observed once. This chain connects TRBV5-1 to TRBJ1-4, with 8 bases lining up with TRBD1. Trimming cost V 0 bases and J 7 bases; bases outside gene matches: 8. Germline assignment: CDR1 SGHRS and CDR2 YFSETQ. The CDR3 is 16 residues long. The CDR3 here is CASSLAQGARGEKLFF. In nucleotides, the CDR3 is TGCGCCAGCAGCTTGGCTCAGGGGGCGCGCGGTGAAAAACTGTTTTTT.

This rearrangement joins TRBV11-3 to TRBJ2-5; no clear D gene. V was trimmed by 3 bases and J by 0 bases, leaving 11 bases between them. The CDR3 has 15 residues. Germline CDR1 and CDR2: SGHNT and YENEEA. This chain's CDR3 is CASSFGTADQETQYF. CDR3 sequence (DNA): TGTGCCAGCAGCTTTGGTACAGCAGACCAAGAGACCCAGTACTTC.